This entry lists 12 T cell receptor beta chains sequenced from one sample in a study of cytomegalovirus exposure and HLA in healthy donors. TCRdb's copy holds only in-frame clones and misses some; the assay was immunoSEQ multiplex PCR. Among about 110,000 clones listed, approximately 96% were seen once. Sequencing input: PBMCs. These receptors originate from a woman between 18 and 29 years old in good health and CMV-seronegative.

The V gene is TRBV9, the J gene TRBJ2-1; D is uncertain. V was shortened by 3 bases and J by 9 bases, with 10 bases between the two germline ends. CDR3 size: 12 residues. Germline V CDR1 and CDR2: SGDLS, YYNGEE. The CDR3 loop reads CASSALVGEQFF. The CDR3 DNA reads as TGTGCCAGCAGCGCCCTTGTCGGTGAGCAGTTCTTC.

The chain uses TRBV18 and TRBJ1-1; D remains ambiguous. Germline-derived CDR1 and CDR2 are KGHSH and LQKENI. The length of the CDR3 is 14 residues. Trimming removed 2 bases at V and 4 bases at J, with 11 bases between. This CDR3 reads CASSPGKLATEAFF. CDR3 nucleotides: TGTGCCAGCTCACCAGGCAAGTTGGCCACTGAAGCTTTCTTT.

The chain joins TRBV18 to TRBJ2-7, with TRBD1 matching over 7 bases. The germline gives CDR1 KGHSH, CDR2 LQKENI. Trimming took 5 bases from V and 2 from J; bases not matched to a gene: 9. The CDR3 extends over 15 amino acids. DNA for the CDR3: TGTGCCAGCTCAGGCACTGGGACAGAGCCCTACGAGCAGTACTTC. Translation gives CASSGTGTEPYEQYF. The full variable domain, its missing parts supplied by reference TRBV18 and TRBJ2-7, is NAGVMQNPRHLVRRRGQEARLRCSPMKGHSHVYWYRQLPEEGLKFMVYLQKENIIDESGMPKERFSAEFPKEGPSILRIQQVVRGDSAAYFCASSGTGTEPYEQYFGPGTRLTVT.

This clone was seen a handful of times. V usage is TRBV10-1 and J usage is TRBJ1-1; D is undetermined. The CDR3 loop spans 12 amino acids. Trimming cost V 8 bases and J 0 bases, with 7 bases left between them. CDR1 is WNHNN, CDR2 SYGVQD, per germline (reference sequence). The chain's CDR3 is CASPCMNTEAFF. The CDR3 DNA is TGCGCCAGCCCCTGTATGAACACTGAAGCTTTCTTT.

The genes are TRBV9 and TRBJ2-3; no firm D call. This CDR3 contains 18 residues. Looked up from germline, CDR1 is SGDLS and CDR2 is YYNGEE. V was trimmed by 0 bases and J by 0 bases, leaving 17 bases between them. The CDR3 is CASSVGLLSRPSTDTQYF. The CDR3 nucleotides read TGTGCCAGCAGCGTAGGACTTCTTTCCCGCCCTAGCACAGATACGCAGTATTTT.

The chain couples TRBV2 to TRBJ2-2, with D perhaps TRBD1 (5 bases). The V gene lost 6 bases and the J gene lost 0 bases, with 11 bases spanning the gap. This CDR3 has 15 amino acids. Germline lookup yields CDR1 SNHLY and CDR2 FYNNEI. CDR3 in amino acids: CASSEQGTNTGELFF. The CDR3 DNA sequence: TGTGCCAGCAGCGAGCAGGGAACGAACACCGGGGAGCTGTTTTTT.

This clone was counted a single time. The rearrangement joins TRBV4-2 to TRBJ2-1, with 7 bases aligning to TRBD2. Germline loops: CDR1 LGHNA, CDR2 YNFKEQ. There are 16 residues in the CDR3. J lost 9 bases, V lost 0 bases, and 11 bases had no gene match. For the CDR3, the DNA is TGTGCCAGCAGCCAAGAAGCGGGGCCTAATAAGGGTGAGCAGTTCTTC. This gives the protein CASSQEAGPNKGEQFF.

This clone was observed once. Compared with germline, one end of the junction differs, possibly owing to a read error. The chain employs TRBV30 and TRBJ2-1; 9 bases match TRBD2. This CDR3 has 16 amino acids. Germline assignment: CDR1 GTSNPN and CDR2 SVGIG (reference sequence). CDR3 residues: CAWSVLGGGGYNKQFF. CDR3 bases: TGTGCCTGGAGTGTACTCGGCGGGGGGGGCTACAATAAGCAGTTCTTC.

The V and J genes are TRBV7-2 and TRBJ2-7, with 10 positions matching TRBD2. Unmatched junction bases numbered 7, after V lost 0 bases and J lost 2 bases. CDR3 length: 17 residues. CDR1 is SGHTA, CDR2 FQGNSA, per germline. CDR3 in DNA: TGTGCCAGCAGCTTAGCTAGCGGGGGGACGAAAACCTACGAGCAGTACTTC. This translates into CASSLASGGTKTYEQYF.

This clone was detected only once. The CDR3: CASSTRDRGQAEAFF. CDR3 coding DNA: TGTGCCAGTAGTACCCGGGACAGGGGGCAGGCTGAAGCTTTCTTT. The genes are TRBV19 and TRBJ1-1; 12 positions match TRBD1. Trimming at V came to 4 bases and at J to 6 bases, leaving 6 bases not matched to a gene. CDR1 and CDR2 from the germline V gene are LNHDA and SQIVND (reference sequence). This CDR3 region has 15 residues.

The rearrangement joins TRBV27 to TRBJ1-1; 10 nucleotides align to TRBD1. J was trimmed by 11 bases and V by 2 bases; bases with no gene match: 2. This CDR3 is 12 amino acids long. Germline values: CDR1 MNHEY, CDR2 SMNVEV (reference sequence). The CDR3 spells CASSLGGQGAFF. CDR3 bases: TGTGCCAGCAGTTTAGGGGGACAGGGGGCTTTCTTT.

The chain uses TRBV4-1 and TRBJ1-1; 11 bases are a match to TRBD1. The CDR3 loop spans 17 amino acids. V was pared by 0 bases and J by 2 bases, with 5 bases of the junction left unmatched. Germline assignment: CDR1 MGHRA and CDR2 YSYEKL. As DNA, the CDR3 is TGCGCCAGCAGCCAAGAAGGACAGGGGGCGCGAAACACTGAAGCTTTCTTT. It codes for CASSQEGQGARNTEAFF.